A single sample gave rise to the 27 T cell receptor beta chains below, sequenced in a study of vaccination effects on CD4 cells after COVID-19. Investigators separated out CD4+ T cells once around nine days of culture had passed. Vaccine administered to participants consisted of two doses of either BNT162b2 or mRNA-1273. For these TCRs, the target antigens are not known. The repertoire was sequenced with immunoSEQ multiplex PCR; TCRdb's copy has only in-frame clones and lacks some. The sample lists 25,000 to 35,000 clones, 74% occurring once. The sample consisted of CD4+ T cells from PBMCs cultured without peptide, taken after COVID-19 vaccination. The receptor set was obtained from a human donor who received a COVID-19 vaccine.

The chain carries TRBV2 and TRBJ1-2; possibly TRBD1 for D (5 bases). The V end was cut by 3 bases, the J end by 1 base, with 9 bases between. The CDR3 has 14 amino acids. CDR1 and CDR2 (germline): SNHLY, FYNNEI. CDR3 DNA: TGTGCCAGCAGTGAGGGGGGGAATAACTATGGCTACACCTTC. Protein product: CASSEGGNNYGYTF.

The J gene is TRBJ2-7, the V gene TRBV28; the D gene is possibly TRBD1 (6 bases). The CDR3 runs to 14 residues. Germline V gene data show CDR1 as MDHEN and CDR2 as SYDVKM. The V end was cut by 3 bases, the J end by 1 base, with 10 bases between. The CDR3 nucleotides read TGTGCCAGCAGTTTCGGACAGCCGTCCTACGAGCAGTACTTC. This translates into CASSFGQPSYEQYF.

The sample holds a few counts of this clone. This chain uses TRBV30 with TRBJ1-3, with 9 bases matching TRBD1. Germline values: CDR1 GTSNPN, CDR2 SVGIG (reference sequence). The CDR3 length is 13 residues. Trimming at V came to 4 bases and at J to 8 bases, leaving 6 bases not matched to a gene. CDR3: CAWIPGQGHTIYF. CDR3 sequence (DNA): TGTGCCTGGATCCCGGGACAGGGACACACCATATATTTT.

J is TRBJ1-6 and V is TRBV5-1, with 9 bases that match TRBD1. CDR1 is SGHRS, CDR2 YFSETQ, per germline. The length of the CDR3 is 15 residues. Trimming removed 0 bases from V and 7 bases from J; junction bases left unmatched: 2. The CDR3 nucleotides read TGCGCCAGCAGCTTGGCCGGGACAGGGAATTCACCCCTCCACTTT. It codes for CASSLAGTGNSPLHF.

The chain couples TRBV19 to TRBJ1-2; 11 bases fit TRBD1. This CDR3 has 14 residues. V lost 5 bases to trimming and J lost 5 bases; unmatched junction nucleotides: 4. CDR1 and CDR2 from the germline V gene are LNHDA and SQIVND (reference sequence). The DNA of the CDR3 is TGTGCCAGTAGTCCGGACAGGGGGCTGTATGGCTACACCTTC. It specifies CASSPDRGLYGYTF.

This chain links TRBV28 with TRBJ2-2; D perhaps matches TRBD2 (6 bases). This CDR3 is built from 15 residues. V lost 2 bases, J lost 8 bases, and 15 bases lay in between. Germline CDR1 and CDR2: MDHEN and SYDVKM. In DNA form, the CDR3 reads TGTGCCAGCAGTTTACCTAGCCAAGGAGGGGGGGAGCTGTTTTTT. Translated, it gives CASSLPSQGGGELFF.

V usage is TRBV12-3 or TRBV12-4 and J usage is TRBJ2-2; TRBD2 might be the D (6 bases). The V end lost 5 bases, the J end lost 7 bases, and 11 bases lay between the germline ends. CDR3 size: 13 residues. CDR3 residues: CASSLTSNGELFF. The CDR3 DNA reads as TGTGCCAGCAGTCTGACTAGTAACGGGGAGCTGTTTTTT.

The CDR3 spells CASSVESLGTSRYEQYF. The DNA for the CDR3 is TGTGCCAGCAGTGTTGAGTCCCTCGGGACTAGCAGATACGAGCAGTACTTC. The chain recombines TRBV6-1 with TRBJ2-7; TRBD2 aligns across 9 bases. This CDR3 is 17 amino acids long. CDR1 is MNHNS, CDR2 SASEGT, per germline. J lost 4 bases, V lost 4 bases, and 14 bases had no gene match.

V is TRBV12-3 or TRBV12-4 and J is TRBJ2-1, with TRBD2 matching over 10 bases. CDR3 size: 12 residues. The trim removed 8 bases at V and 10 bases at J, leaving 5 bases unmatched. CDR3 sequence: CASERGGGEQFF. The CDR3 DNA follows: TGTGCCAGCGAGCGGGGGGGTGGGGAGCAGTTCTTC.

The chain recombines TRBV6-5 with TRBJ1-5; D unresolved. CDR1 MNHEY and CDR2 SVGAGI come from the germline V gene. Trimming stripped 4 bases from V and 9 bases from J, with 16 bases between. The CDR3 totals 14 residues. The CDR3 reads CASSSLLRGGPQHF. In nucleotides, the CDR3 is TGTGCCAGCAGTTCGCTATTACGGGGTGGGCCCCAGCATTTT.

This clone was recorded once. J is TRBJ2-7 and V is TRBV11-2; D is undetermined. With 1 base removed from V and 5 bases from J, the gap between germline ends came to 15 bases. CDR1 is SGHAT, CDR2 FQNNGV, per germline. This CDR3 has 15 residues. The CDR3 nucleotides read TGTGCCAGCAGCTTAGGCAGAAGAAGACTTAACGAGCAGTACTTC. Translation: CASSLGRRRLNEQYF.

This chain uses TRBV4-1 with TRBJ2-7; 13 nucleotides agree with TRBD2. This CDR3 has 17 residues. Germline CDR1 reads MGHRA; CDR2 reads YSYEKL. The V segment lost 4 bases and the J segment 2 bases; nucleotides outside the gene matches: 8. The CDR3 loop is CASSLGTSGDGTYEQYF. In nucleotides, the CDR3 is TGCGCCAGCAGCCTGGGGACTAGCGGGGACGGTACCTACGAGCAGTACTTC.

The rearrangement joins TRBV3-1 (or the pseudogene TRBV3-2) to TRBJ1-5, with 10 bases matching TRBD1. Per the germline V gene, CDR1 is LGHDT and CDR2 is YNNKEL (reference sequence). The CDR3 contains 17 residues. The V segment lost 1 base and the J segment 4 bases; nucleotides outside the gene matches: 7. The CDR3 bases are TGTGCCAGCAGCCAAGTACCGGGACAGGGGCCGAATCAGCCCCAGCATTTT. Its protein is CASSQVPGQGPNQPQHF.

The count of this clone is one. The chain is built from TRBV5-5 and TRBJ1-6, with D maybe TRBD1 (5 bases). The CDR3 extends over 15 amino acids. V shed 4 bases and J shed 5 bases, with 13 bases lying between them. From germline, CDR1 is SGHKS and CDR2 YYEKEE (reference sequence). The CDR3 nucleotides read TGTGCCAGCAGCCCTCCCGGGACGCATAATTCACCCCTCCACTTT. Its protein is CASSPPGTHNSPLHF.

The chain employs TRBV28 and TRBJ2-7; 8 nucleotides match TRBD1. The V gene end was trimmed by 2 bases and the J gene end by 1 base; junction bases not matched to a gene: 4. CDR1 is MDHEN, CDR2 SYDVKM, per germline. This CDR3 has 15 residues. DNA of the CDR3: TGTGCCAGCAGTTTAGGTGGACAGGGTTCCTACGAGCAGTACTTC. Translation: CASSLGGQGSYEQYF.

The chain links TRBV19 to TRBJ2-2, with D perhaps given as TRBD1 or TRBD2 (6 bases each). Germline lookup yields CDR1 LNHDA and CDR2 SQIVND (reference sequence). Trimming left V 8 bases short and J 0 bases short, with 10 bases between. The CDR3 loop spans 14 amino acids. The CDR3 sequence is CASARGPNTGELFF. In DNA, the CDR3 is TGTGCCAGTGCACGGGGGCCGAACACCGGGGAGCTGTTTTTT.

This clone came up once. The CDR3 reads CASSRGRNYGYTF. Written as DNA, the CDR3 is TGTGCCAGTAGCAGGGGGAGGAACTATGGCTACACCTTC. The chain employs TRBV19 and TRBJ1-2; 7 nucleotides align to TRBD1. The CDR3 loop spans 13 amino acids. The J segment lost 2 bases and the V segment lost 6 bases, leaving 3 bases of the junction unmatched. Germline V gene lookup returns CDR1 LNHDA and CDR2 SQIVND (reference sequence).

V gene TRBV19 combines with J gene TRBJ1-5; tentative D call: TRBD1 (5 bases). V was clipped by 3 bases and J by 3 bases, with 12 bases between them. The length of the CDR3 is 15 residues. CDR1 and CDR2 (germline): LNHDA, SQIVND (reference sequence). The CDR3 reads CASSMFGASNQPQHF. The CDR3 DNA sequence: TGTGCCAGTAGTATGTTCGGGGCTTCCAATCAGCCCCAGCATTTT.

V is TRBV7-9 and J is TRBJ2-5; TRBD2 is a possible D gene (5 bases). V was shortened by 3 bases and J by 4 bases, with 9 bases between the two germline ends. Germline CDR1 and CDR2: SEHNR and FQNEAQ (reference sequence). The CDR3 is 13 amino acids. CDR3 sequence reads: CASSLDWGETQYF. The CDR3 nucleotides read TGTGCCAGCAGCTTGGACTGGGGAGAGACCCAGTACTTC.

CDR3 sequence (DNA): TGTGCCAGCAGTCGAGAGTTCTCTGGAAACACCATATATTTT. This codes for CASSREFSGNTIYF. The rearrangement uses TRBV6-5 and TRBJ1-3; no reliable D call. V was pared by 5 bases and J by 0 bases, with 8 bases between. This CDR3 region has 14 residues. CDR1 and CDR2 (germline): MNHEY, SVGAGI.

V gene TRBV7-2 combines with J gene TRBJ1-5; no clear D gene. Trimming removed 1 base from V and 4 bases from J, with 5 bases in between. Germline V gene sequence: CDR1 SGHTA, CDR2 FQGNSA. This CDR3 spans 13 amino acids. The CDR3 spells CASSLGVNQPQHF. The CDR3 nucleotides are TGTGCCAGCAGCTTAGGAGTGAATCAGCCCCAGCATTTT. Supplemented by reference TRBV7-2 and TRBJ1-5, the full variable domain reads GAGVSQSPSNKVTEKGKDVELRCDPISGHTALYWYRQSLGQGLEFLIYFQGNSAPDKSGLPSDRFSAERTGGSVSTLTIQRTQQEDSAVYLCASSLGVNQPQHFGDGTRLSIL.

In this sample, this clone turned up once. The chain uses TRBV29-1 and TRBJ1-1; no reliable D call. The CDR3 consists of 12 residues. Trimming stripped 3 bases from V and 1 base from J, with 6 bases between. CDR1 SQVTM and CDR2 ANQGSEA come from the germline V gene. The DNA for the CDR3 is TGCAGCGTTGATCTGGGGAACACTGAAGCTTTCTTT. As protein: CSVDLGNTEAFF. The full variable domain, with the rest looked up from reference TRBV29-1 and TRBJ1-1, is SAVISQKPSRDICQRGTSLTIQCQVDSQVTMMFWYRQQPGQSLTLIATANQGSEATYESGFVIDKFPISRPNLTFSTLTVSNMSPEDSSIYLCSVDLGNTEAFFGQGTRLTVV.

The chain links TRBV11-2 to TRBJ2-3; 9 bases agree with TRBD2. CDR3 length: 16 residues. J was trimmed by 7 bases and V by 1 base; bases with no gene match: 9. Per germline, CDR1 SGHAT and CDR2 FQNNGV. Here the CDR3 DNA reads TGTGCCAGCAGCTTAGCCCCTAGCGGGGCTTTTAATACGCAGTATTTT. Translated, it gives CASSLAPSGAFNTQYF.

The chain uses TRBV5-3 and TRBJ2-5; perhaps TRBD2 as D (6 bases). TRBV5-3 is placed among ORFs of uncertain function. This CDR3 region has 15 residues. V lost 3 bases, J lost 7 bases, and 19 bases lay in between. CDR3 loop: CARSCPGLPGATQYF. CDR3 DNA sequence: TGTGCCAGAAGCTGCCCGGGACTCCCTGGGGCGACCCAGTACTTC.

This chain joins TRBV25-1 and TRBJ1-5, with D perhaps TRBD1 (5 bases). The V and J ends lost 1 base and 5 bases respectively, with 12 bases between them. The CDR3 sequence is 15 residues long. Germline CDR1 reads MGHDK; CDR2 reads SYGVNS. CDR3 sequence reads: CASSEWQGGDQPQHF. CDR3 nucleotides: TGTGCCAGCAGTGAATGGCAGGGAGGCGATCAGCCCCAGCATTTT.

This clone appeared a few times. The chain recombines TRBV15 with TRBJ2-1, with 8 bases matching TRBD2. V lost 8 bases and J lost 2; bases outside the gene matches: 11. CDR1 is LNHNV and CDR2 is YYDKDF in the germline V gene (reference sequence). CDR3 length: 16 amino acids. CDR3 region: CATVRSSGRAYNEQFF. The CDR3 DNA sequence: TGTGCCACCGTCCGTAGTTCCGGGAGGGCCTACAATGAGCAGTTCTTC.

The chain links TRBV14 to TRBJ2-2; possibly TRBD2 for D (5 bases). CDR1 is SGHDN, CDR2 FVKESK, per germline. The CDR3 contains 16 residues. With 4 bases removed from V and 2 bases from J, the gap between germline ends came to 14 bases. CDR3 region: CASSRGLTVNTGELFF. CDR3 sequence (DNA): TGTGCCAGCAGCCGCGGGCTTACAGTTAACACCGGGGAGCTGTTTTTT. Together with reference TRBV14 and TRBJ2-2, the CDR3 gives the full variable domain: EAGVTQFPSHSVIEKGQTVTLRCDPISGHDNLYWYRRVMGKEIKFLLHFVKESKQDESGMPNNRFLAERTGGTYSTLKVQPAELEDSGVYFCASSRGLTVNTGELFFGEGSRLTVL.